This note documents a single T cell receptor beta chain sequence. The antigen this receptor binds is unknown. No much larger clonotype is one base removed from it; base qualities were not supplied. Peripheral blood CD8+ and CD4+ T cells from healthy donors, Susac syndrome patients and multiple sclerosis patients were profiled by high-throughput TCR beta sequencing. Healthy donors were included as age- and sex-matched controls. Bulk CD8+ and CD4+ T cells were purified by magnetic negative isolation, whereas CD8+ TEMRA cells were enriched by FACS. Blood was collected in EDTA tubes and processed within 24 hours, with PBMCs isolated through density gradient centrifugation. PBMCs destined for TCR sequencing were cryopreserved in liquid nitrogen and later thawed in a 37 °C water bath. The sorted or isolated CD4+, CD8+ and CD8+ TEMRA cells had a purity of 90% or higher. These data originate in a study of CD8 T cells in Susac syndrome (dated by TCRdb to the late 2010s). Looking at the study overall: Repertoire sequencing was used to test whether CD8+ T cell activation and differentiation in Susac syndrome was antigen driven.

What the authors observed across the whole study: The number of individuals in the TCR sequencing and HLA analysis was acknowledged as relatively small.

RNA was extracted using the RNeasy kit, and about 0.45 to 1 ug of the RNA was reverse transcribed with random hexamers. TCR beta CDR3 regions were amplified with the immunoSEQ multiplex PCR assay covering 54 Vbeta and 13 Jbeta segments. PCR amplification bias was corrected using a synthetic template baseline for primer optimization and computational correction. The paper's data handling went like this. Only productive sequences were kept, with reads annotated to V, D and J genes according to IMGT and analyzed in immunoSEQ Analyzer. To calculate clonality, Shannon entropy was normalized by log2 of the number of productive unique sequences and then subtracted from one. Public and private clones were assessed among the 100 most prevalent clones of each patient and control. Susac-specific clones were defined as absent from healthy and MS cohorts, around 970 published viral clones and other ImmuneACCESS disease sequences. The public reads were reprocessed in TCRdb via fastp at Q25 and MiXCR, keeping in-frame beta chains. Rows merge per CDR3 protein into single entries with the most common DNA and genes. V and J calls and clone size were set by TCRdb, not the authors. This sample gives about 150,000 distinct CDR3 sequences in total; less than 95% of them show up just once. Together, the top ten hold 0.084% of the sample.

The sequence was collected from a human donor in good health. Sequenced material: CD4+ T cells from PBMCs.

The DNA reads as follows: TGTGCCAGCAACGCTGGGCCGGAGCAGCCCCAGCATTTT. The resulting protein is CASNAGPEQPQHF. Recombination joined TRBV6-6 with TRBJ1-5; the D gene is not confidently resolved. The germline V gene (reference sequence) specifies MNHNY as CDR1 and SVGAGI as CDR2. The junction carries 14 bases between V and J, which are trimmed by 7 bases and 7 bases respectively. The cysteine opens and the phenylalanine closes a CDR3 of 13 amino acids. Left in the record is the CDR3 DNA by itself, 39 bases read in frame from the first base.